The rows below give T cell receptor beta chains drawn from one sample of a study of T cell responses to AZD1222 COVID-19 vaccine. Profiled with immunoSEQ multiplex PCR; TCRdb holds only in-frame clones, not every one. The repertoire has some 170,000 clones, 85% to 90% of them found once; the top ten carry 3.5% to 5.5%. The specimen comprised peripheral blood, sampled 28 days after the second dose of the MenACWY control vaccine. These receptors were taken from an adult who received the MenACWY meningococcal vaccine as a control. Each CDR3 is given with its conserved first and last residue. D genes are given only for firm matches.

>TRBV7-6|NA|TRBJ2-5
CASSLYGGTPQETQYF
>TRBV5-1|NA|TRBJ2-7
CASSGGGTATYEQYF
>TRBV5-6|TRBD2|TRBJ2-2
CASSLIRAGDVGGELFF
>TRBV24-1|NA|TRBJ2-2
CATSGESGAQTGELFF
>TRBV28|TRBD2|TRBJ2-1
CASRVPGTRANEQFF
>TRBV10-1|TRBD2|TRBJ2-3
CASSVSSGRSTQYF
>TRBV29-1|NA|TRBJ1-2
CSARDGTF
>TRBV5-1|NA|TRBJ2-3
CASSAVGGTDTQYF
>TRBV6-5|NA|TRBJ2-2
CASLRAANTGELFF
>TRBV3-1/TRBV3-2|NA|TRBJ2-2
CARPFGELFF
>TRBV6-1|NA|TRBJ2-3
CASRSQTIPTDTQYF
>TRBV10-1|NA|TRBJ2-1
CASSELFGDEQFF
>TRBV7-3|TRBD2|TRBJ2-7
CASSPSGSHEQYF
>TRBV27|NA|TRBJ1-1
CASSSPLNYGGAFF
>TRBV5-6|NA|TRBJ1-1
CASRETQVRTEAFF
>TRBV7-8|NA|TRBJ1-3
CASSSRTDGNTIYF
>TRBV5-1|NA|TRBJ2-6
CASSLAGRDSGANVLTF
>TRBV7-8|TRBD1|TRBJ1-2
CASSLVARDSGTF
>TRBV3-1/TRBV3-2|NA|TRBJ2-5
CASSQLGSQETQYF
>TRBV30|TRBD1|TRBJ2-1
CAWSDDRGYNEQFF
>TRBV4-3|NA|TRBJ1-1
CASSQGLQTEAFF
>TRBV14|NA|TRBJ1-1
CASSPMGRREDTEAFF
>TRBV4-3|NA|TRBJ1-2
CASSQGSGDVGNYGYTF
>TRBV30|TRBD2|TRBJ2-7
CAWSVGGLVKDEQYF
>TRBV9|NA|TRBJ1-2
CASSVVGSNYGYTF
>TRBV6-5|NA|TRBJ2-3
CATPGRTDTQYF
>TRBV10-2|NA|TRBJ2-7
CASSEPGTGNYEQYF
>TRBV6-5|TRBD2|TRBJ2-7
CASRAGGRSYEQYF
>TRBV4-2|NA|TRBJ1-1
CASSQEWRESAFF
>TRBV28|NA|TRBJ1-3
CASSPPMVRASSGNTIYF
>TRBV7-9|NA|TRBJ2-7
CASSLRAYYEQYF
>TRBV9|NA|TRBJ2-7
CASSVAREIDEQYF
>TRBV28|NA|TRBJ1-5
CASSLGSHIYQPQHF
>TRBV6-2/TRBV6-3|NA|TRBJ2-7
CASSQPGGPSYEQYF
>TRBV4-1|NA|TRBJ2-1
CASSQDGTLGDEQFF
>TRBV5-1|NA|TRBJ2-7
CASSSRRGSFEQYF
>TRBV28|NA|TRBJ2-7
CASSLMGEQYF
>TRBV28|TRBD1|TRBJ1-4
CASSLGQGEREKLFF
>TRBV24-1|NA|TRBJ2-2
CATVAGTGELFF
>TRBV7-2|TRBD2|TRBJ2-7
CASSPSGTSGRRSTYEQYF
>TRBV6-5|NA|TRBJ1-4
CASSYGAKNEKLFF
>TRBV7-3|NA|TRBJ2-1
CASSLQGGVTYNEQFF
>TRBV4-3|TRBD2|TRBJ2-7
CASSQDSGISYEQYF
>TRBV11-2|NA|TRBJ1-2
CASSFEGNGYTF
>TRBV11-3|TRBD1|TRBJ2-6
CASSRGTGPSGANVLTF
>TRBV30|NA|TRBJ2-6
CAWSVGVSGANVLTF
>TRBV27|TRBD2|TRBJ2-1
CASSWGTSGRANEQFF
>TRBV21-1|NA|TRBJ2-1
CASSNQPPSGSNEQFF
>TRBV5-4|TRBD1|TRBJ1-1
CASSSADRASTEAFF
>TRBV4-3|TRBD1|TRBJ2-7
CASSQDLAGQALNEQYF
>TRBV28|TRBD1|TRBJ2-7
CASIAGGSYEQYF
>TRBV19|TRBD2|TRBJ2-3
CASSIRLAGTDTQYF
>TRBV5-1|NA|TRBJ1-1
CASSLVWENTEAFF
>TRBV5-5|NA|TRBJ1-2
CASSLAGIYRNYGYTF
>TRBV7-9|NA|TRBJ1-6
CASMQPFNSPLHF
>TRBV19|TRBD1|TRBJ2-3
CASSTTGDGTDTQYF